Detailed here is one T cell receptor beta chain. CDR1 MNHNS and CDR2 SASEGT come from the germline V gene. The V end lost 3 bases, the J end lost 8 bases, and 19 bases lay between the germline ends. This CDR3 spans 16 amino acids. This entry comes from a study of blood T cell repertoires in COVID-19. On the study more broadly: Researchers got acute and convalescent COVID-19 samples from the United States, Italy and Spain.

Original processing methods: Amplified reference gene primers provided the basis for estimating nucleated cell counts. This table comes from immunoSEQ multiplex PCR, and its TCRdb copy is limited to in-frame clones, with some not included. That table furnishes V, J and clone size, whereas the DNA furnished D and trimming. Of 80,000 to 100,000 clones listed, about nine tenths were seen once; the top ten hold approximately 1.6%. The clonotype comes from a human donor with active COVID-19. The donor label of this sample is uncertain. The chain links TRBV6-1 to TRBJ1-4; D might be TRBD1 (6 bases). Sequencing was performed on peripheral blood. The CDR3 protein is CASSDPWGGLGEKLFF. The CDR3 region has the DNA TGTGCCAGCAGTGACCCATGGGGGGGCTTAGGAGAAAAACTGTTTTTT.